Below, one T cell receptor beta chain is given with its context. Its antigen is still unknown. The data were produced by immunoSEQ multiplex PCR, yet TCRdb's version contains in-frame clones alone and is incomplete. This table holds about 2,500,000 clones, 85% to 95% found once. Each of the donors was a healthy adult who was HIV-negative and had not had a recent acute infection or vaccination. The data belong to a study of shared clonotypes between healthy human individuals. General study points: Sampling covered blood only; tissue repertoires likely differ. What rarefaction showed was incomplete sorted-subset sequencing despite large depth. When naive CD4 clonotypes were compared across a few donors, about 4.9% were shared.

The V gene's germline CDR1 is MNHNS and CDR2 SASEGT. V was pared by 3 bases and J by 10 bases, with 11 bases between. The CDR3 totals 12 residues. Input material: naive CD4+ T cells sorted from blood. Regarding subset: CD45RA+ positively selected. The TCR was taken from a man between 18 and 29 years old in good health. V is TRBV6-1 and J is TRBJ2-3; D is possibly TRBD2 (6 bases). CDR3 region: CASSDSGRSQYF. DNA for the CDR3: TGTGCCAGCAGTGATAGCGGCCGGTCGCAGTATTTT.